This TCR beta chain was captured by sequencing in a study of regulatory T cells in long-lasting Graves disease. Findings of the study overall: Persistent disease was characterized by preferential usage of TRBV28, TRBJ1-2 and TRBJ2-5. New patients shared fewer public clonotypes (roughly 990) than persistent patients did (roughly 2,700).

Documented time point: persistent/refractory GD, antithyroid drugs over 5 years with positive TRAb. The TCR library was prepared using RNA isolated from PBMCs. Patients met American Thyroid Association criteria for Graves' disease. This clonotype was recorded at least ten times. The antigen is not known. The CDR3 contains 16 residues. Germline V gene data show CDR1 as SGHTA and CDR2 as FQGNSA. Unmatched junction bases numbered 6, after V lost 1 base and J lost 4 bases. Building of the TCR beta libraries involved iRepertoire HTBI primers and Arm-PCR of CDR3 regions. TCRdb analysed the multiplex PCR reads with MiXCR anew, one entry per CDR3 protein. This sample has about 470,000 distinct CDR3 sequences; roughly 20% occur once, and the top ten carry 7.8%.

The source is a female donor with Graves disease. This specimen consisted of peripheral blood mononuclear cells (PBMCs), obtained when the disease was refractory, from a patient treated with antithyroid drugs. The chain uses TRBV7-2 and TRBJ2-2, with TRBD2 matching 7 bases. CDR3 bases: TGTGCCAGCAGCTTAGGGGGCGGGAGCAGCACCGGGGAGCTGTTTTTT. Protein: CASSLGGGSSTGELFF.